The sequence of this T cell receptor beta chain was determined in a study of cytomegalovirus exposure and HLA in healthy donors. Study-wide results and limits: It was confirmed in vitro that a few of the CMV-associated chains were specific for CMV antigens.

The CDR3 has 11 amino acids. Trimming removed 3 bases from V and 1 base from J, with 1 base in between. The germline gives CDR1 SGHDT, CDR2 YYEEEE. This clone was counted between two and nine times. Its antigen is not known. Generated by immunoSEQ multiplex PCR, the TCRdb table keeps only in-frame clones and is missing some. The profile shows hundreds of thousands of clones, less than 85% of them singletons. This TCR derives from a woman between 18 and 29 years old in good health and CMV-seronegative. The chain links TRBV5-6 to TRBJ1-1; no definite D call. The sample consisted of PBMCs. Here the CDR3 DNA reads TGTGCCAGCAGCTGGAACACTGAAGCTTTCTTT. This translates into CASSWNTEAFF.